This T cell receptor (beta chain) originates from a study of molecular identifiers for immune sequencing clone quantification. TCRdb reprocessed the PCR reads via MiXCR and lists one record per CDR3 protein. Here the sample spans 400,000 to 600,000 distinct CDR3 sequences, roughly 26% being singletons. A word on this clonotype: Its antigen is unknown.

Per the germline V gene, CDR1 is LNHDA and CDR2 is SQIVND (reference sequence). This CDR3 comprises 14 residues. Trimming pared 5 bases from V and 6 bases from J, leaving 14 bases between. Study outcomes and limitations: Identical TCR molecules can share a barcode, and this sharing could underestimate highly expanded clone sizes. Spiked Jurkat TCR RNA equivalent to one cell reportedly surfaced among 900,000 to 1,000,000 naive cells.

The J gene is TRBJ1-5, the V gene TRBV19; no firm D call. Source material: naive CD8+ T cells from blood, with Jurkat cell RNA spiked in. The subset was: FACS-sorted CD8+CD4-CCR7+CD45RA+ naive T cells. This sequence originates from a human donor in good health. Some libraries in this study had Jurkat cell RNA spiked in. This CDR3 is CASSAGPEGQPQHF. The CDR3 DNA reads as TGTGCCAGTAGTGCCGGGCCCGAAGGTCAGCCCCAGCATTTT. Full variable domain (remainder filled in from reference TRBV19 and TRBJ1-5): DGGITQSPKYLFRKEGQNVTLSCEQNLNHDAMYWYRQDPGQGLRLIYYSQIVNDFQKGDIAEGYSVSREKKESFPLTVTSAQKNPTAFYLCASSAGPEGQPQHFGDGTRLSIL.